This TCR beta chain was identified in a study of cytomegalovirus exposure and HLA in healthy donors. Study outcomes and limitations: According to the study, 160 or so TCR beta chains were cytomegalovirus-associated. In a later analysis, HLA-C alleles had the fewest associated TCRs, DRB1 alleles the most.

These donors counted as nominally healthy when sampled, but unrecorded immune exposures were likely. There are 15 residues in the CDR3. Trimming took 3 bases from V and 9 from J, leaving 19 bases between them. Germline V gives CDR1 SGDLS, CDR2 YYNGEE. Primers for the PCR totalled 60 Vbeta and 13 Jbeta. Some clones are missing from TCRdb's copy, which holds only in-frame ones; the method was immunoSEQ multiplex PCR. The data contain around 150,000 clones, around 75% of them singletons. On this clone itself: What it binds is unknown.

The chain recombines TRBV9 with TRBJ2-1; D unclear. Sequenced material: PBMCs. The receptor was derived from a man younger than 35 in good health and CMV-seronegative. The CDR3 bases are TGTGCCAGCAGCGCTACCGTCCAAGAACGAAGTGAGCAGTTCTTC. Translating gives CASSATVQERSEQFF.